The T cell receptor (beta chain) under discussion was sequenced for a study of monozygotic twins with inflammatory bowel disease. Two rounds of nested PCR, of roughly 15 and 9 cycles, were run on TCRalpha and TCRbeta cDNA. TCRdb reprocessed the 5' RACE reads and stores each CDR3 protein as one record, lacking DNA. The table lists approximately 150,000 distinct CDR3 sequences. From whole blood, total RNA was isolated without any sorting of T cells. Study results and limitations: What may have added variability to patient repertoires is that immunosuppressive treatments differed. Nothing supported a single strong signal or clonotype that was associated with IBD.

Worth noting for this clonotype: Its specificity is unknown.

Sequenced sample: blood. This TCR was sampled from a human donor with ulcerative colitis or Crohn's disease, or a healthy co-twin of an affected twin (not recorded which).

The CDR3 region is CASSFPVREGRELDIQYF. The chain has TRBV28 and TRBJ2-4; no DNA is available, so the TRBD2 call from TCRdb remains unchecked. Germline V gives CDR1 MDHEN, CDR2 SYDVKM. The CDR3 extends over 18 amino acids.